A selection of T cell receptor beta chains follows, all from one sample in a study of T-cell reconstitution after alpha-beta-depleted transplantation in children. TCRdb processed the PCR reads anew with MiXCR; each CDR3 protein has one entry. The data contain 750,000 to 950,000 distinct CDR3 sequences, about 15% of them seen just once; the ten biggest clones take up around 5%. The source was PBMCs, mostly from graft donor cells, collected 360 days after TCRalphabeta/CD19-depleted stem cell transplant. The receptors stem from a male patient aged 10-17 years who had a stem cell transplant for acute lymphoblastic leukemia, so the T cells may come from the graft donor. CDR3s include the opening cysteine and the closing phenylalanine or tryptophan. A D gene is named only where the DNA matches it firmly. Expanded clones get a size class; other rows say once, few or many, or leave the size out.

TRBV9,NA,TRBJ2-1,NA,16,TGTGCCAGCAGCGTAGGAGGGGGAGGGTCCTACAATGAGCAGTTCTTC,CASSVGGGGSYNEQFF
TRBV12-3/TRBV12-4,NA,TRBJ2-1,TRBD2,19,TGTGCCAGCAGCCAGGGACTAGCGGGAAGTCGGAAAGCCTACAATGAGCAGTTCTTC,CASSQGLAGSRKAYNEQFF
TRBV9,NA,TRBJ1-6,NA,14,TGTGCCAGCAGCCGTCACACCTATAATTCACCCCTCCACTTT,CASSRHTYNSPLHF
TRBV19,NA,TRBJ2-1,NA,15,TGTGCCAGTAGTATTATGGGGGTACCCTACAATGAGCAGTTCTTC,CASSIMGVPYNEQFF
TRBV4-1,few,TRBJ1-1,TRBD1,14,TGCGCCAGCAGCCAAAGGGAGGGGGCCACTGAAGCTTTCTTT,CASSQREGATEAFF
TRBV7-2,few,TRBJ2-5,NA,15,TGTGCCAGCAGCGCATATGGGGCATCCCAAGAGACCCAGTACTTC,CASSAYGASQETQYF
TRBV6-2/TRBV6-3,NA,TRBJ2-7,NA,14,TGTGCCAGCAGAAGACAGGCGAGCTCCTACGAGCAGTACTTC,CASRRQASSYEQYF
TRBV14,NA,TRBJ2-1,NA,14,TGTGCCAGCAGCCAGTCCCTGGGTTGGAATGAGCAGTTCTTC,CASSQSLGWNEQFF
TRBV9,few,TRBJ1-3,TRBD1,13,TGTGCCAGCAGCGTAGTGCAGGGGGCGCACATATATTTT,CASSVVQGAHIYF
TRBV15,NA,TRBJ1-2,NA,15,TGTGCCACCAGCAGAGCCTTAGAGGGAATCTATGGCTACACCTTC,CATSRALEGIYGYTF
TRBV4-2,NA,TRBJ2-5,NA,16,TGTGCCAGCAGCCAAGACCCGACTAGGGTGGGGGAGACCCAGTACTTC,CASSQDPTRVGETQYF
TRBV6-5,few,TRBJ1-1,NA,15,TGTGCCAGCAGTTATACGGGACCCATGAACACTGAAGCTTTCTTT,CASSYTGPMNTEAFF
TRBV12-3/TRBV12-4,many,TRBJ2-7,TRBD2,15,TGTGCCAGCACCCTTAAAGGGACTAGCGGGAGAGAGCAGTACTTC,CASTLKGTSGREQYF
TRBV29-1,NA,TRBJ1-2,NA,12,TGCAGCGTTGAAGGGGTTGACTATGGCTACACCTTC,CSVEGVDYGYTF
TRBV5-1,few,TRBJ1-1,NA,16,TGCGCCAGCAGCTTGGAAACGGGGGTGAGGAACACTGAAGCTTTCTTT,CASSLETGVRNTEAFF
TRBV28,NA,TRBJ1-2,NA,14,TGTGCCAGCAGTGACCCCAGGGGAGGGTATGGCTACACCTTC,CASSDPRGGYGYTF
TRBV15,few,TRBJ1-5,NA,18,TGTGCCACCAGCAGAGATCGGGTTGGGGCACTAGGCAATCAGCCCCAGCATTTT,CATSRDRVGALGNQPQHF
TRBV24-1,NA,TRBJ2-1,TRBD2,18,TGTGCCACCGAGATAGCGGGAGGGCCGGTGGGCTCCTACAATGAGCAGTTCTTC,CATEIAGGPVGSYNEQFF
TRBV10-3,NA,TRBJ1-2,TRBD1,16,TGTGCCATCAGTGAGTCGACTCGACAGGGGGGCTATGGCTACACCTTC,CAISESTRQGGYGYTF
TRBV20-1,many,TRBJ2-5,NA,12,TGCAGTGCTAGACTAGCGAAGGAGACCCAGTACTTC,CSARLAKETQYF
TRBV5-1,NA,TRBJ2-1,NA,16,TGCGCCAGCAGCCTGGGACGTTCGAGCTCCTACAATGAGCAGTTCTTC,CASSLGRSSSYNEQFF
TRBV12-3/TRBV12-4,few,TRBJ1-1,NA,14,TGTGCCAGCACTACGGGACGGAAGAACACTGAAGCTTTCTTT,CASTTGRKNTEAFF
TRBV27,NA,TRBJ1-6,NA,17,TGTGCCAGCAGCCGAGTCAGCCCCACGGGTCCGGATTCACCCCTCCACTTT,CASSRVSPTGPDSPLHF
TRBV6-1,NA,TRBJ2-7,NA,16,TGTGCCAGCAGTGAACACCTGGGAGGAAGCTCCTACGAGCAGTACTTC,CASSEHLGGSSYEQYF
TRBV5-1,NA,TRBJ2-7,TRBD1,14,TGCGCCAGCAGCCCCGGGACAGGGTGGAACGAGCAGTACTTC,CASSPGTGWNEQYF
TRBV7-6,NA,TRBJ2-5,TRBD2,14,TGTGCCAGCAGCTTAATGGCGGGAGTGGAGACCCAGTACTTC,CASSLMAGVETQYF
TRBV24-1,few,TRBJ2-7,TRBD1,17,TGTGCCACCAGTGATTTGGATTTGGGGGACAGGGTAAACGAGCAGTACTTC,CATSDLDLGDRVNEQYF
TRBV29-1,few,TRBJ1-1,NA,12,TGCAGCGTTGAAGATGGGGCCACTGAAGCTTTCTTT,CSVEDGATEAFF
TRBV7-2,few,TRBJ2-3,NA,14,TGTGCCAGCAGCTCACTGGCTTACACAGATACGCAGTATTTT,CASSSLAYTDTQYF
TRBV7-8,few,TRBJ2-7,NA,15,TGTGCCAGCAGCATACTCTCGGGACTCTTCTACGAGCAGTACTTC,CASSILSGLFYEQYF
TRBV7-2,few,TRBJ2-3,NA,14,TGTGCCAGCAGCTTAGCAGTTTCCAGAACTACGCAGTATTTT,CASSLAVSRTTQYF
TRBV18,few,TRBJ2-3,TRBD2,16,TGTGCCAGCTCACCACTGGCTAGCGGGAGCACAGATACGCAGTATTTT,CASSPLASGSTDTQYF
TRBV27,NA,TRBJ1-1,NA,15,TGTGCCAGCAGGTCAGGCGTGGTAGGTTACACTGAAGCTTTCTTT,CASRSGVVGYTEAFF
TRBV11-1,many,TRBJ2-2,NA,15,TGTGCCAGCAGCTTAGGTCGCAGGGACACCGGGGAGCTGTTTTTT,CASSLGRRDTGELFF
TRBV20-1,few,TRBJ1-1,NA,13,TGCAGGCCTTGGAGTTGGTCCAACACTGAAGCTTTCTTT,CRPWSWSNTEAFF
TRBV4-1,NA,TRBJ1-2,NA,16,TGCGCCAGCAGCCAAGTCGCAGGGAATCTGAACTATGGCTACACCTTC,CASSQVAGNLNYGYTF
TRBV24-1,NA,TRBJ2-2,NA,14,TGTGCCACCAGTGGGCAGGGAGCGACCGGGGAGCTGTTTTTT,CATSGQGATGELFF
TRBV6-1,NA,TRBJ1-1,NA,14,TGTGCCAGCAGTACCCTGGAAATGAACACTGAAGCTTTCTTT,CASSTLEMNTEAFF
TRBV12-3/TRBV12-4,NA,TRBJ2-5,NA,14,TGTGCCAGCAGTTTAAAGGGAGCTCAAGAGACCCAGTACTTC,CASSLKGAQETQYF
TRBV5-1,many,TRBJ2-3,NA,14,TGCGCCAGCAGCTTGGGGGGTGCGGCAGATACGCAGTATTTT,CASSLGGAADTQYF
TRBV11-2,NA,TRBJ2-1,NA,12,TGTGCCAGCAGCTACGGACTATACGAGCAGTTCTTC,CASSYGLYEQFF
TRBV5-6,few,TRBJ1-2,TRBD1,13,TGTGCCAGCAGCTTAGACAGGGGGAATGGCTACACCTTC,CASSLDRGNGYTF
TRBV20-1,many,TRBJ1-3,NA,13,TGCAGTGCTAGAGGGGGTGGGGGAAACACCATATATTTT,CSARGGGGNTIYF
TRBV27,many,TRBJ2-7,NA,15,TGTGCCAGCAGTTTATGGGCGGGGAGCTCCTACGAGCAGTACTTC,CASSLWAGSSYEQYF
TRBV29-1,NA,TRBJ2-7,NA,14,TGCAGCGTTGACGGGGGGACAGGACTCTACGAGCAGTACTTC,CSVDGGTGLYEQYF